The 27 T cell receptor beta chains in this list originate from one sample, sequenced in a study of shared clonotypes between healthy human individuals. Some clones are missing from TCRdb's copy, which holds only in-frame ones; the method was immunoSEQ multiplex PCR. The data show 2.3 million or so clones, approximately 95% seen once. The sequenced sample consisted of naive CD4+ T cells from PBMCs. Specified subset: CD45RA+ positively selected. These receptors came from a young man in good health. Some clones in this sample may be carry-over from other donors' samples.

The chain uses TRBV19 and TRBJ1-4, with D maybe TRBD1 (6 bases). Germline loops: CDR1 LNHDA, CDR2 SQIVND (reference sequence). The V end was cut by 6 bases, the J end by 8 bases, with 19 bases between. The CDR3 extends over 15 amino acids. CDR3 DNA: TGTGCCAGTAGGCCGGACAGTTTTGAGGGGGAAAAACTGTTTTTT. Residues: CASRPDSFEGEKLFF. The full variable domain, rest sourced from reference TRBV19 and TRBJ1-4, is DGGITQSPKYLFRKEGQNVTLSCEQNLNHDAMYWYRQDPGQGLRLIYYSQIVNDFQKGDIAEGYSVSREKKESFPLTVTSAQKNPTAFYLCASRPDSFEGEKLFFGSGTQLSVL.

The chain uses TRBV29-1 and TRBJ2-6; D unclear. CDR3 length equals 14 residues. Trimming cost V 7 bases and J 0 bases, with 10 bases left between them. Germline V gives CDR1 SQVTM, CDR2 ANQGSEA. The CDR3 region is CSAASGSGANVLTF. DNA of the CDR3: TGCAGCGCCGCTTCGGGCTCTGGGGCCAACGTCCTGACTTTC.

The CDR3 region is CASSASRGGYTF. The CDR3 DNA is TGTGCCAGCAGCGCCAGCCGTGGCGGCTACACCTTC. V is TRBV28 and J is TRBJ1-2; no clear D. The CDR3 is made up of 12 amino acids. The germline gives CDR1 MDHEN, CDR2 SYDVKM. V was pared by 6 bases and J by 8 bases, with 13 bases between.

CDR3 loop: CASSLPTGGEQYF. Written as DNA, the CDR3 is TGTGCCAGCAGTCTCCCGACAGGTGGCGAGCAGTACTTC. The chain employs TRBV28 and TRBJ2-7, with a tentative D call TRBD1 (6 bases). Germline loops: CDR1 MDHEN, CDR2 SYDVKM. V lost 5 bases and J 6 bases, leaving 14 bases between the germline ends. The CDR3 extends over 13 amino acids.

The rearrangement uses TRBV2 and TRBJ1-5, with 8 bases fitting TRBD1. The CDR3 is 13 residues long. Trimming removed 7 bases from V and 7 bases from J; junction bases left unmatched: 6. Germline CDR1 and CDR2: SNHLY and FYNNEI. CDR3 protein: CASTRQGRQPQHF. The CDR3 DNA is TGTGCCAGCACTAGACAGGGGCGACAGCCCCAGCATTTT.

V gene TRBV4-1 combines with J gene TRBJ2-2; possibly TRBD2 for D (6 bases). In germline, CDR1 is MGHRA, CDR2 YSYEKL. The CDR3 is made up of 15 amino acids. V was shortened by 3 bases and J by 4 bases, with 12 bases between the two germline ends. The CDR3 region has the DNA TGCGCCAGCAGCCATTCCCTAGCGAGCACCGGGGAGCTGTTTTTT. Its translation: CASSHSLASTGELFF.

The chain couples TRBV15 to TRBJ2-2; D is undetermined. Trimming removed 0 bases from V and 6 bases from J, with 5 bases in between. Germline CDR1 is LNHNV and CDR2 is YYDKDF (reference sequence). The CDR3 extends over 13 amino acids. Here the CDR3 reads CATSRDQAGELFF. The CDR3, as DNA: TGTGCCACCAGCAGAGATCAGGCCGGGGAGCTGTTTTTT.

The chain combines TRBV25-1 with TRBJ1-1; D gene ambiguous. This CDR3 contains 12 residues. V was trimmed by 6 bases and J by 5 bases, leaving 10 bases between them. Germline-derived CDR1 and CDR2 are MGHDK and SYGVNS. CDR3 sequence: CASSGIGTEAFF. As DNA, the CDR3 is TGTGCCAGCAGCGGAATTGGGACTGAAGCTTTCTTT.

The CDR3: CASSSPKETQYF. In DNA, the CDR3 is TGTGCCAGCAGCTCCCCGAAAGAGACCCAGTACTTC. V gene TRBV27 combines with J gene TRBJ2-5; D uncertain. Trimming shortened V by 6 bases and J by 3 bases, and 8 bases separated the two germline ends. This CDR3 comprises 12 residues. The germline V gene encodes CDR1 MNHEY and CDR2 SMNVEV (reference sequence).

The chain uses TRBV5-1 and TRBJ2-5; 9 bases fit TRBD2. In germline, CDR1 is SGHRS, CDR2 YFSETQ. The junction had 5 bases not matched to a gene; V was cut back by 3 bases and J by 5 bases. This CDR3 region has 14 residues. CDR3 amino acids: CASSSTREGETQYF. As DNA, the CDR3 is TGCGCCAGCAGCTCCACGCGGGAGGGGGAGACCCAGTACTTC.

The genes are TRBV29-1 and TRBJ2-2, with D uncertain. The CDR3 has 14 residues. Trimming shortened V by 6 bases and J by 0 bases, and 11 bases separated the two germline ends. CDR1 and CDR2 from the germline V gene are SQVTM and ANQGSEA. The CDR3 DNA sequence: TGCAGCGTGACGGCCTATTCGAACACCGGGGAGCTGTTTTTT. Its translation: CSVTAYSNTGELFF.

The chain is built from TRBV7-6 and TRBJ2-7, with TRBD1 identical over 9 bases. Trimming cost V 5 bases and J 5 bases; bases outside gene matches: 10. The CDR3 has 15 residues. Germline CDR1 SGHVS, CDR2 FNYEAQ. This CDR3 reads CASSPLGTGPDEQYF. CDR3 in DNA: TGTGCCAGCAGCCCGCTAGGGACAGGGCCAGACGAGCAGTACTTC.

V and J are TRBV7-2 and TRBJ2-1; no firm D call. CDR3 length: 15 residues. Germline V gene lookup returns CDR1 SGHTA and CDR2 FQGNSA. V was trimmed by 1 base and J by 3 bases, leaving 10 bases between them. The CDR3 sequence is CASSLGPANYNEQFF. DNA for the CDR3: TGTGCCAGCAGCTTAGGCCCAGCCAACTACAATGAGCAGTTCTTC.

The chain employs TRBV18 and TRBJ1-3, with D possibly TRBD1 on 6 matching bases. Germline CDR1 reads KGHSH; CDR2 reads LQKENI. The CDR3 loop spans 17 amino acids. V shed 4 bases and J shed 0 bases, with 16 bases lying between them. The CDR3 nucleotides are TGTGCCAGCTCACTCCTACCCGGGACAACCTCTGGAAACACCATATATTTT. Its translation: CASSLLPGTTSGNTIYF.

The chain recombines TRBV7-9 with TRBJ1-2; D ambiguous. The CDR3 has 12 residues. Germline CDR1 is SEHNR and CDR2 is FQNEAQ (reference sequence). The germline V and J ends were trimmed by 2 bases and 7 bases, with 8 bases remaining between them. The CDR3 loop reads CASSLTRTGYTF. The CDR3 coding sequence is TGTGCCAGCAGCTTAACCCGCACTGGCTACACCTTC. Drawing the rest from reference TRBV7-9 and TRBJ1-2, the complete variable domain is DTGVSQNPRHKITKRGQNVTFRCDPISEHNRLYWYRQTLGQGPEFLTYFQNEAQLEKSRLLSDRFSAERPKGSFSTLEIQRTEQGDSAMYLCASSLTRTGYTFGSGTRLTVV.

The rearrangement links TRBV5-1 to TRBJ2-4; TRBD1 aligns across 9 bases. Trimming cost V 3 bases and J 0 bases; bases outside gene matches: 4. The CDR3 loop spans 16 amino acids. Germline loops: CDR1 SGHRS, CDR2 YFSETQ. Here the CDR3 reads CASSYGQGLAKNIQYF. CDR3 in DNA: TGCGCCAGCAGCTACGGACAGGGGTTAGCCAAAAACATTCAGTACTTC. Supplemented by reference TRBV5-1 and TRBJ2-4, the full variable domain reads KAGVTQTPRYLIKTRGQQVTLSCSPISGHRSVSWYQQTPGQGLQFLFEYFSETQRNKGNFPGRFSGRQFSNSRSEMNVSTLELGDSALYLCASSYGQGLAKNIQYFGAGTRLSVL.

V and J are TRBV19 and TRBJ2-3; tentatively, D is TRBD2 (5 bases). The CDR3 spans 19 residues. Germline V gene lookup returns CDR1 LNHDA and CDR2 SQIVND (reference sequence). V was clipped by 3 bases and J by 2 bases, with 24 bases between them. CDR3 in amino acids: CASSMSGSPHRLLTDTQYF. The DNA for the CDR3 is TGTGCCAGTAGTATGAGTGGGAGCCCCCACCGATTACTCACAGATACGCAGTATTTT.

This clone appeared a few times. The chain links TRBV6-1 to TRBJ1-1; D is ambiguous. V was cut by 0 bases and J by 5 bases, with 10 bases left in between. The CDR3 runs 14 residues. Germline-derived CDR1 and CDR2 are MNHNS and SASEGT. In nucleotides, the CDR3 is TGTGCCAGCAGTGAAGCAACGGGCAGAACTGAAGCTTTCTTT. It yields the protein CASSEATGRTEAFF.

The V and J genes are TRBV19 and TRBJ1-5; perhaps TRBD1 as D (5 bases). The germline gives CDR1 LNHDA, CDR2 SQIVND (reference sequence). The CDR3 spans 15 residues. The V and J ends lost 5 bases and 11 bases respectively, with 22 bases between them. The CDR3 sequence: CASSYSADIGTAQHF. The CDR3 DNA sequence: TGTGCCAGTAGTTATTCTGCGGACATAGGCACGGCCCAGCATTTT.

J is TRBJ2-1 and V is TRBV5-6; 12 nucleotides agree with TRBD2. The V and J ends lost 6 bases and 8 bases, in that order; junction bases with no gene match: 9. CDR3 size: 15 residues. In germline, CDR1 is SGHDT, CDR2 YYEEEE. CDR3: CASNVLAGGPHEQFF. The CDR3 DNA follows: TGTGCCAGCAATGTACTAGCGGGAGGCCCCCATGAGCAGTTCTTC.

The chain has TRBV9 and TRBJ2-1, with TRBD2 identical over 10 bases. The CDR3 runs 16 residues. The V segment lost 0 bases and the J segment 8 bases; nucleotides outside the gene matches: 8. CDR1 SGDLS and CDR2 YYNGEE come from the germline V gene. CDR3 sequence (DNA): TGTGCCAGCAGCGTAGCTTTTGAGCGGGAGGGGCATGAGCAGTTCTTC. This translates into CASSVAFEREGHEQFF.

The rearrangement links TRBV5-3 to TRBJ2-7; D possibly corresponds to TRBD2 (6 bases). TRBV5-3 is an ORF, and what it does is uncertain. This CDR3 comprises 16 residues. V was clipped by 6 bases and J by 5 bases, with 24 bases between them. CDR3 bases: TGTGCCAGAAAAGGGCCCCGGGAGTGGGAGAGAGACGAGCAGTACTTC. Protein product: CARKGPREWERDEQYF.

A word on this clone: Other DNA sequences of this sample code for an identical CDR3. The J gene is TRBJ1-5, the V gene TRBV6-1; a possible D gene is TRBD1 (5 bases). This CDR3 has 14 amino acids. In germline, CDR1 is MNHNS, CDR2 SASEGT. V shed 1 base and J shed 6 bases, with 10 bases lying between them. The CDR3 bases are TGTGCCAGCAGTGAAGTGAGGGGCGGTCAGCCCCAGCATTTT. Translating it yields CASSEVRGGQPQHF.

This sequence joins TRBV6-5 and TRBJ1-2, with unresolved D. Germline CDR1 reads MNHEY; CDR2 reads SVGAGI. The CDR3 is made up of 15 amino acids. The V and J ends lost 6 bases and 3 bases respectively, with 17 bases between them. CDR3 in DNA: TGTGCCAGCAGCAACATCGTGGTTAGGGACTATGGCTACACCTTC. It is translated as CASSNIVVRDYGYTF.

The chain links TRBV6-6 to TRBJ1-5; TRBD1 agrees at 12 bases. The CDR3 length is 16 residues. Germline lookup yields CDR1 MNHNY and CDR2 SVGAGI (reference sequence). Trimming removed 7 bases from V and 7 bases from J; junction bases left unmatched: 11. CDR3 region: CASNGDRGQSGQPQHF. The CDR3 region has the DNA TGTGCCAGCAACGGGGACAGGGGGCAATCAGGACAGCCCCAGCATTTT.

The chain joins TRBV5-1 to TRBJ2-1; D possibly uses TRBD1 or TRBD2 (5 bases each). CDR3 length equals 14 residues. The germline V gene encodes CDR1 SGHRS and CDR2 YFSETQ. With 0 bases removed from V and 6 bases from J, the gap between germline ends came to 10 bases. The CDR3 coding sequence is TGCGCCAGCAGCTTGGTCGGGACGACCAATGAGCAGTTCTTC. Protein product: CASSLVGTTNEQFF.

As for this clone: The identical CDR3 is also encoded by other nucleotide sequences in the sample. The rearrangement joins TRBV19 to TRBJ1-3; possible D gene TRBD1, 6 bases. Deletions cut 6 bases from V and 0 bases from J, with 12 bases between. CDR1 LNHDA and CDR2 SQIVND come from the germline V gene (reference sequence). CDR3 size: 15 residues. DNA for the CDR3: TGTGCCAGTAGCCTCGGGGGGGCCTCTGGAAACACCATATATTTT. This sequence encodes CASSLGGASGNTIYF.